This T cell receptor beta chain derives from a study of blood T cell dynamics during melanoma immunotherapy. Time point in this sample: week 3, after first cycle of checkpoint inhibitor. Response was assessed by RECIST 1.1 at 12 weeks, except a couple of rapid progressors. No patient had earlier systemic cancer treatment, concurrent immunosuppressants, or another active cancer. The germline V gene encodes CDR1 LNHNV and CDR2 YYDKDF (reference sequence). The V segment lost 5 bases and the J segment 8 bases; nucleotides outside the gene matches: 12. The CDR3 is 15 amino acids. Every bulk PBMC sample received the same 350 ng of DNA. Data came from immunoSEQ multiplex PCR; TCRdb stores just in-frame clones and leaves some out. The profile shows 8,000 to 11,000 clones, more than 85% of them singletons.

The chain employs TRBV15 and TRBJ2-1; 7 nucleotides align to TRBD1. The receptor comes from a human donor with melanoma. Specimen: blood, collected from a patient treated with checkpoint blockade. The CDR3 nucleotides are TGTGCCACCAGCCTTTACAGGGGTAGGATGGATGAGCAGTTCTTC. Translation gives CATSLYRGRMDEQFF.